These 9 T cell receptor beta chains were sequenced from one sample in a study of T cell changes during pregnancy in multiple sclerosis. Libraries were prepared by immunoSEQ multiplex PCR; TCRdb keeps only in-frame clonotypes and omits some of them. The sample contains about 93,000 clones, 75% to 95% of which appear only once. This sample comprised peripheral blood, obtained after pregnancy. These receptors were collected from a female donor in good health, enrolled as a control in a pregnancy study.

The chain uses TRBV27 and TRBJ2-6, with 8 bases lining up with TRBD1. With 2 bases clipped from V and 1 base from J, the junction kept 7 bases outside the gene matches. This CDR3 contains 18 residues. The germline CDR1 and CDR2 sequences are MNHEY and SMNVEV (reference sequence). The CDR3 region is CASSLKPTGGSGANVLTF. In DNA, the CDR3 is TGTGCCAGCAGTTTAAAACCAACAGGGGGATCTGGGGCCAACGTCCTGACTTTC. The full variable domain, with the rest looked up from reference TRBV27 and TRBJ2-6, is EAQVTQNPRYLITVTGKKLTVTCSQNMNHEYMSWYRQDPGLGLRQIYYSMNVEVTDKGDVPEGYKVSRKEKRNFPLILESPSPNQTSLYFCASSLKPTGGSGANVLTFGAGSRLTVL.

The chain is built from TRBV28 and TRBJ1-1; no definite D call. With 2 bases removed from V and 1 base from J, the gap between germline ends came to 5 bases. The germline CDR1 and CDR2 sequences are MDHEN and SYDVKM. The CDR3 has 13 residues. CDR3 residues: CASSLRENTEAFF. Here the CDR3 DNA reads TGTGCCAGCAGTTTACGGGAGAACACTGAAGCTTTCTTT.

The gene calls are TRBV5-4 and TRBJ2-2; TRBD1 is a possible D gene (5 bases). Trimming stripped 4 bases from V and 3 bases from J, with 13 bases between. The CDR3 loop spans 15 amino acids. Germline CDR1 and CDR2: SGHNT and YYREEE (reference sequence). The DNA of the CDR3 is TGTGCCAGCAGCCAGCAGGGCAGGGACACCGGGGAGCTGTTTTTT. Translating it yields CASSQQGRDTGELFF.

A note on this clone: A read error may account for a junction end that differs from germline. V and J are TRBV9 and TRBJ2-3; D is possibly TRBD2 (7 bases). Germline V gene sequence: CDR1 SGDLS, CDR2 YYNGEE. CDR3 size: 17 residues. The CDR3: CASSVAGGTIRTDTQYF. Here the CDR3 DNA reads TGTGCCAGCAGCGTAGCGGGGGGCACTATCCGCACCGATACGCAGTATTTT.

The CDR3 loop reads CASSQGTSGVTDTQYF. The CDR3 DNA reads as TGTGCCAGCAGCCAAGGGACTAGCGGGGTTACAGATACGCAGTATTTT. V and J are TRBV4-2 and TRBJ2-3, with 12 bases that match TRBD2. This CDR3 contains 16 residues. CDR1 and CDR2 (germline): LGHNA, YNFKEQ. V dropped 1 base and J dropped 3; count of bases not matched to a gene: 2.

The gene calls are TRBV21-1 and TRBJ1-3; the D call of TRBD1 is as the table states it, not checked on the DNA. TRBV21-1 is described as a pseudogene. The CDR3 has 16 residues. CDR3 sequence: CASSSPTGGSGNTIYF. CDR3 sequence (DNA): TGTGCCAGCAGCTCCCCGACAGGGGGATCTGGAAACACCATATATTTT.

V usage is TRBV18 and J usage is TRBJ2-1; 11 positions agree with TRBD2. The V gene's germline CDR1 is KGHSH and CDR2 LQKENI. The J segment lost 2 bases and the V segment lost 0 bases, leaving 0 bases of the junction unmatched. This CDR3 is 16 amino acids long. The DNA for the CDR3 is TGTGCCAGCTCACCACCGGGACTAGCGGCCTACAATGAGCAGTTCTTC. Translated, it gives CASSPPGLAAYNEQFF.

The J gene is TRBJ2-1, the V gene TRBV29-1; D is ambiguous. The CDR3 spans 12 residues. The germline V gene encodes CDR1 SQVTM and CDR2 ANQGSEA. Trimming removed 7 bases at V and 3 bases at J, with 10 bases between. CDR3 bases: TGCAGCGACCGTGCAGGCTACAATGAGCAGTTCTTC. Amino acids: CSDRAGYNEQFF.

V is TRBV19 and J is TRBJ2-1; 11 bases align to TRBD1. V trimming: 3 bases; J trimming: 6 bases; junction bases outside the gene matches: 7. This CDR3 is 16 amino acids long. Per germline, CDR1 LNHDA and CDR2 SQIVND (reference sequence). CDR3 protein: CASSIRGQGDRNEQFF. DNA of the CDR3: TGTGCCAGTAGTATTAGGGGACAGGGGGATCGCAATGAGCAGTTCTTC.